This T cell receptor beta chain emerged from a study of OX40 agonist ivuxolimab in advanced cancers. Here immunoSEQ multiplex PCR was the method, and the copy in TCRdb shows in-frame clones only, minus some. The sample holds more than 45,000 clones, approximately 91% seen once. The CDR3 covers 18 residues. Trimming stripped 2 bases from V and 3 bases from J, with 20 bases between. From germline, CDR1 is SGHRS and CDR2 YFSETQ. The J gene is TRBJ2-2, the V gene TRBV5-1, with D possibly matching TRBD2 (6 bases). This clonotype originated in an adult with an advanced solid tumor such as melanoma, head and neck, liver or kidney cancer. Sequenced here: CD4+ or CD8+ T cells sorted from blood, sampled in a trial of the OX40 agonist ivuxolimab. Here the CDR3 DNA reads TGCGCCAGCAGCTTCGGGACCGCGGGACTCGGATACACCGGGGAGCTGTTTTTT. Its translation: CASSFGTAGLGYTGELFF.